Each of the 23 T cell receptor beta chains below was sequenced from the same sample in a study of blood T cells in healthy people across ages. Together with a sample-barcoded 5' primer, a J-beta primer mix was included in a second PCR lasting about 7 to 12 cycles. TCRdb called the 5' RACE reads again in MiXCR, with one record for every CDR3 protein. This sample yields about 770,000 distinct CDR3 sequences, of which 44% are seen a single time; around 21% belongs to the top ten. The sequenced sample consisted of blood. Every receptor here comes from a man aged 55 to 70 in good health.

As concerns this clonotype: With a much larger clone just one base away, this may be a read error. This chain uses TRBV10-3 with TRBJ1-2; tentatively, D is TRBD1 (5 bases). There are 13 residues in the CDR3. Germline values: CDR1 ENHRY, CDR2 SYGVKD. CDR3 DNA sequence: TGTGCCAACTCACGGGACCCTAACGATGGCTACACCTTC. This sequence encodes CANSRDPNDGYTF.

The V call is TRBV2, the J call TRBJ2-1; D call uncertain. The V and J ends lost 4 bases and 8 bases respectively, with 9 bases between them. Germline CDR1 and CDR2: SNHLY and FYNNEI. CDR3 length equals 12 residues. The CDR3 nucleotides read TGTGCCAGCAGTGCTAGGAGAGATGAGCAGTTCTTC. Its translation is CASSARRDEQFF.

This clonotype appeared many times. CDR3 sequence (DNA): TGTGCCACCAGTGATTACGGGACAGGGCAAGAGACCCAGTACTTC. Protein product: CATSDYGTGQETQYF. The gene calls are TRBV24-1 and TRBJ2-5, with 9 positions matching TRBD1. There are 15 residues in the CDR3. The germline CDR1 and CDR2 sequences are KGHDR and SFDVKD. V shed 2 bases and J 2 bases; nucleotides not matched to a gene: 2.

This clonotype was found a few times. This chain joins TRBV20-1 and TRBJ2-1, with 10 bases lining up with TRBD2. The germline V gene has CDR1 DFQATT and CDR2 SNEGSKA (reference sequence). V lost 6 bases, J lost 7 bases, and 12 bases stayed unmatched. This CDR3 region has 15 residues. CDR3 sequence: CSARPLAGDLNEQFF. Written as DNA, the CDR3 is TGCAGTGCCAGACCCCTAGCGGGGGATTTGAATGAGCAGTTCTTC.

The chain employs TRBV28 and TRBJ1-5, with D possibly matching TRBD1 (5 bases). The V and J ends lost 1 base and 2 bases respectively, with 12 bases between them. Germline assignment: CDR1 MDHEN and CDR2 SYDVKM. CDR3 length equals 16 residues. This CDR3 reads CASSLSGERGNQPQHF. DNA for the CDR3: TGTGCCAGCAGTTTATCGGGGGAGAGGGGCAATCAGCCCCAGCATTTT.

The J gene is TRBJ1-4, the V gene TRBV12-3 or TRBV12-4, with 11 bases fitting TRBD1. V was clipped by 7 bases and J by 8 bases; unmatched bases: 6. The CDR3 spans 14 residues. The CDR3 DNA follows: TGTGCCAGCACTCGGGACAGGGGGGGAGAAAAACTGTTTTTT. This translates into CASTRDRGGEKLFF.

This clonotype was observed a handful of times. This chain joins TRBV5-5 and TRBJ1-4, with TRBD1 matching 7 bases. CDR1 and CDR2 from the germline V gene are SGHKS and YYEKEE (reference sequence). CDR3 length: 14 amino acids. With 4 bases clipped from V and 8 bases from J, the junction kept 8 bases outside the gene matches. DNA of the CDR3: TGTGCCAGCAGCCCCGGACAGGTATCCGAAAAACTGTTTTTT. Its translation is CASSPGQVSEKLFF.

In this sample, this clonotype turned up a few times. This chain links TRBV7-7 with TRBJ2-1, with 7 bases aligning to TRBD2. V shed 5 bases, J shed 12 bases, and the junction held 10 bases outside the gene matches. Germline V lookup: CDR1 SSHAT, CDR2 FNYEAQ (reference sequence). The CDR3 sequence is 13 residues long. CDR3 in DNA: TGTGCCAGCAGCATCGAAACAGGCGGGGGGCAGTTCTTC. Encoded protein: CASSIETGGGQFF.

This clonotype came up once. V is TRBV4-1 and J is TRBJ1-2, with D maybe TRBD1 (5 bases). The CDR3 consists of 17 residues. Germline CDR1 reads MGHRA; CDR2 reads YSYEKL. The V end was cut by 0 bases, the J end by 2 bases, with 16 bases between. The CDR3 loop reads CASSQEGSQGRNYGYTF. The CDR3 DNA is TGCGCCAGCAGCCAAGAAGGTTCGCAGGGAAGAAACTATGGCTACACCTTC.

This clonotype has just one count. This chain joins TRBV4-2 and TRBJ1-1, with D possibly matching TRBD1 (6 bases). The CDR3 is made up of 18 amino acids. From germline, CDR1 is LGHNA and CDR2 YNFKEQ. The V end was cut by 0 bases, the J end by 1 base, with 18 bases between. The CDR3 is CASSQEPIQGGGNTEAFF. CDR3 in DNA: TGTGCCAGCAGCCAAGAGCCTATACAGGGTGGCGGGAACACTGAAGCTTTCTTT.

The sample holds a few counts of this clonotype. The rearrangement links TRBV29-1 to TRBJ2-2, with D perhaps being TRBD1 or TRBD2 (5 bases each). The length of the CDR3 is 17 residues. Germline V gives CDR1 SQVTM, CDR2 ANQGSEA. Trimming took 3 bases from V and 4 from J, leaving 21 bases between them. CDR3 protein: CSVDGGPSGSATGELFF. CDR3 nucleotide sequence: TGCAGCGTTGATGGGGGACCTTCAGGGTCAGCCACCGGGGAGCTGTTTTTT.

This clonotype showed up just a few times. Here the CDR3 reads CSVETQPGREQYF. CDR3 coding DNA: TGCAGCGTTGAGACCCAACCCGGTCGCGAGCAGTACTTC. J is TRBJ2-7 and V is TRBV29-1, with no clear D. Germline loops: CDR1 SQVTM, CDR2 ANQGSEA. The CDR3 runs 13 residues. V lost 3 bases to trimming and J lost 6 bases, with 15 bases between them.

This clonotype occurred a few times. The gene calls are TRBV21-1 and TRBJ1-6; the table gives TRBD1 as D, unverified against the DNA. TRBV21-1 is a pseudogene segment. The CDR3 extends over 15 amino acids. This CDR3 reads CASPIDRGVNSPLHF. The CDR3 DNA is TGTGCCAGCCCGATTGACAGGGGTGTAAATTCACCCCTCCACTTT.

This clonotype was counted a few times. The V call is TRBV12-3 or TRBV12-4, the J call TRBJ1-2, with D possibly being TRBD1 (6 bases). Trimming stripped 7 bases from V and 3 bases from J, with 18 bases between. This CDR3 spans 15 amino acids. The CDR3 loop is CASTGQNPWDYGYTF. For the CDR3, the DNA is TGTGCCAGCACAGGACAGAATCCTTGGGACTATGGCTACACCTTC.

Written as DNA, the CDR3 is TGCGCCAGCAGCTACGGGGAAGAGACCCAGTACTTC. It is translated as CASSYGEETQYF. The genes are TRBV5-1 and TRBJ2-5, with a possible D match to TRBD2 (5 bases). Trimming took 3 bases from V and 3 from J, leaving 6 bases between them. The CDR3 is 12 residues long. Germline V gene lookup returns CDR1 SGHRS and CDR2 YFSETQ.

Notes on this clonotype: Sequence at one end of the junction differs from germline and may be a read error. This chain connects TRBV28 to TRBJ2-3, with D possibly TRBD1 on 5 matching bases. CDR3 length equals 13 residues. The germline CDR1 and CDR2 sequences are MDHEN and SYDVKM. The CDR3 nucleotides are TGTGCCAGCAGTTTCGACATGACAGATACGCAGAATTTT. Amino acids: CASSFDMTDTQNF.

The sample holds a few counts of this clonotype. The chain employs TRBV29-1 and TRBJ2-7; D remains ambiguous. The CDR3 is 13 residues long. The germline gives CDR1 SQVTM, CDR2 ANQGSEA. Between the trimmed V and J ends, which lost 1 base and 5 bases, there was a span of 12 bases. DNA for the CDR3: TGCAGCGTTGAAGTGATGTTCCGGGACGAGCAGTACTTC. Translation: CSVEVMFRDEQYF.

A remark on this clonotype: A junction boundary mismatches the germline segment, possibly from a read error. V and J are TRBV7-2 and TRBJ2-5; D is possibly TRBD2 (7 bases). Germline V gene lookup returns CDR1 SGHTA and CDR2 FQGNSA. The CDR3 consists of 14 residues. CDR3 sequence: CASSLAGGREAQYF. For the CDR3, the DNA is TGTGCCAGCAGCTTAGCGGGGGGGCGAGAGGCCCAGTACTTC. Full variable domain (rest looked up from reference TRBV7-2 and TRBJ2-5): GAGVSQSPSNKVTEKGKDVELRCDPISGHTALYWYRQSLGQGLEFLIYFQGNSAPDKSGLPSDRFSAERTGGSVSTLTIQRTQQEDSAVYLCASSLAGGREAQYFGPGTRLLVL.

The rearrangement joins TRBV19 to TRBJ2-1, with TRBD1 identical over 12 bases. Germline CDR1 is LNHDA and CDR2 is SQIVND (reference sequence). This CDR3 has 15 residues. V lost 6 bases and J lost 9; bases outside the gene matches: 9. This CDR3 is CASREGQGARSEQFF. The CDR3 coding sequence is TGTGCCAGTAGGGAGGGACAGGGGGCGCGGAGTGAGCAGTTCTTC.

This clonotype was seen a few times. The chain links TRBV7-2 to TRBJ2-5; 8 nucleotides match TRBD2. Germline loops: CDR1 SGHTA, CDR2 FQGNSA. Germline trimming cut 5 bases from V and 9 bases from J; bases unmatched to any gene: 8. This CDR3 region has 13 residues. In DNA, the CDR3 is TGTGCCAGCAGCACGGAAGCGGGGGTTGCCCAGTACTTC. As protein: CASSTEAGVAQYF.

The rearrangement joins TRBV20-1 to TRBJ2-7; either TRBD1 or TRBD2 may fit D (6 bases each). This CDR3 spans 14 amino acids. Deletions cut 6 bases from V and 7 bases from J, with 22 bases between. Per the germline V gene, CDR1 is DFQATT and CDR2 is SNEGSKA (reference sequence). As DNA, the CDR3 is TGCAGTGCCCCTGAGGGGGGATCCACCGGGGAGCAGTACTTC. It is translated as CSAPEGGSTGEQYF.

The chain carries TRBV5-4 and TRBJ1-1; no firm D call. Germline V lookup: CDR1 SGHNT, CDR2 YYREEE (reference sequence). The CDR3 has 14 residues. V was clipped by 6 bases and J by 1 base, with 13 bases between them. The CDR3 DNA is TGTGCCAGCAAGGATATCGGCTCGAACACTGAAGCTTTCTTT. Translated: CASKDIGSNTEAFF.

This clonotype was detected a few times. The chain combines TRBV7-9 with TRBJ2-1, with D perhaps being TRBD1 or TRBD2 (5 bases each). The germline gives CDR1 SEHNR, CDR2 FQNEAQ (reference sequence). This CDR3 region has 12 residues. V was cut by 2 bases and J by 8 bases, with 7 bases left in between. This CDR3 reads CASSLMGDEQFF. CDR3 coding DNA: TGTGCCAGCAGCTTAATGGGGGATGAGCAGTTCTTC.